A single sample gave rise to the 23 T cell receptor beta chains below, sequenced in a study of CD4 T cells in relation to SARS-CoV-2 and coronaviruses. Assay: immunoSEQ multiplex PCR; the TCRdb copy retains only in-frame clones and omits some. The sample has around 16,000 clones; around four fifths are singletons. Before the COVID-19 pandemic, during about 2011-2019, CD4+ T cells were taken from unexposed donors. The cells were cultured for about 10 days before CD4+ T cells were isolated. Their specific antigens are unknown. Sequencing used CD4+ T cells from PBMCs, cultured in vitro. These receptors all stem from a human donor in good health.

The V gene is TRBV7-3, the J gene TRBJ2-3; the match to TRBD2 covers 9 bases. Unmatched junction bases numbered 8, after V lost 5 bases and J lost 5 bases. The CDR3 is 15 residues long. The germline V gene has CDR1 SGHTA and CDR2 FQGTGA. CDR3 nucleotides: TGTGCCAGCAGCCCCGCGGGAGGGCCTGGAGATACGCAGTATTTT. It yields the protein CASSPAGGPGDTQYF.

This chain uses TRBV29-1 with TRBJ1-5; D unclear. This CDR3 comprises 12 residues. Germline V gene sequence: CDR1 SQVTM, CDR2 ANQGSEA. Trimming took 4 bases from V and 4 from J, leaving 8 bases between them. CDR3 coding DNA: TGCAGCGTTGGGGCTCGTAATCAGCCCCAGCATTTT. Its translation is CSVGARNQPQHF.

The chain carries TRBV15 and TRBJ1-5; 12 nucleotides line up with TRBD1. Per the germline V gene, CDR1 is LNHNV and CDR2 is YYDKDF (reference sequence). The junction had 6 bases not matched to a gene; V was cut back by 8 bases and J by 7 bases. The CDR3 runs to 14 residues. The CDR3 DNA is TGTGCCACCGCAGGGACAGGGGGCATCCAGCCCCAGCATTTT. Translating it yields CATAGTGGIQPQHF.

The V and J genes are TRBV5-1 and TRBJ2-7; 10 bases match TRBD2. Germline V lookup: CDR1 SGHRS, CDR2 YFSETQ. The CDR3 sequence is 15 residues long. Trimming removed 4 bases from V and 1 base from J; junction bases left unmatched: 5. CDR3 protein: CASSTGLADSYEQYF. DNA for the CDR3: TGCGCCAGCAGCACTGGACTAGCGGATTCCTACGAGCAGTACTTC.

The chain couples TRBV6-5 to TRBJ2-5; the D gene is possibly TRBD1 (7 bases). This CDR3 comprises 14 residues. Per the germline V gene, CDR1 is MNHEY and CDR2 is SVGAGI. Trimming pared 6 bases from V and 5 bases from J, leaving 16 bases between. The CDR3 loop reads CASRRQSGGETQYF. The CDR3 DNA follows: TGTGCCAGCAGGAGGCAGTCAGGGGGGGAGACCCAGTACTTC.

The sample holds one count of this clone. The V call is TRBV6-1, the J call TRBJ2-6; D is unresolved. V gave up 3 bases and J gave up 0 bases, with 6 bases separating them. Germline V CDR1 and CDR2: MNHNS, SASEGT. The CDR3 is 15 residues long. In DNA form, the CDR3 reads TGTGCCAGCAGTGAGGGAAGCTCTGGGGCCAACGTCCTGACTTTC. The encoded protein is CASSEGSSGANVLTF.

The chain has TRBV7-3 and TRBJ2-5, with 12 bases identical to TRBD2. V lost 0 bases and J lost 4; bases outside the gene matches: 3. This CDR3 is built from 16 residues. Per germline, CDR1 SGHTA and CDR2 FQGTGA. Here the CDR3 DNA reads TGTGCCAGCAGCTTAACGCCGACTAGCGGGAGAGAGACCCAGTACTTC. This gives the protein CASSLTPTSGRETQYF.

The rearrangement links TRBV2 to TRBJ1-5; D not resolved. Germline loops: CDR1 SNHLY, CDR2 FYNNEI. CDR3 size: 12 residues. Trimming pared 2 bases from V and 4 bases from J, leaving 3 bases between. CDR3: CASSEWNQPQHF. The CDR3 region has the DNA TGTGCCAGCAGTGAATGGAATCAGCCCCAGCATTTT. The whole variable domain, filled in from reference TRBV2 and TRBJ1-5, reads EPEVTQTPSHQVTQMGQEVILRCVPISNHLYFYWYRQILGQKVEFLVSFYNNEISEKSEIFDDQFSVERPDGSNFTLKIRSTKLEDSAMYFCASSEWNQPQHFGDGTRLSIL.

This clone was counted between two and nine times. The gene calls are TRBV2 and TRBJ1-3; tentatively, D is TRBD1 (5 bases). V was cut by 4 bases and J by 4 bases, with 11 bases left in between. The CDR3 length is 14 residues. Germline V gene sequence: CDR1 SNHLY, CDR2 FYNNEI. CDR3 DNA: TGTGCCAGCAGTGGTGGGACCGCCGGAAACACCATATATTTT. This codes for CASSGGTAGNTIYF.

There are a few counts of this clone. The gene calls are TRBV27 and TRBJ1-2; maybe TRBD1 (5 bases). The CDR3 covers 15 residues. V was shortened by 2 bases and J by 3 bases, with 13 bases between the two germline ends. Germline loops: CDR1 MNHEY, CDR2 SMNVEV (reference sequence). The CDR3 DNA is TGTGCCAGCAGTTTAATACCCAGGGAGGACTATGGCTACACCTTC. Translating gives CASSLIPREDYGYTF.

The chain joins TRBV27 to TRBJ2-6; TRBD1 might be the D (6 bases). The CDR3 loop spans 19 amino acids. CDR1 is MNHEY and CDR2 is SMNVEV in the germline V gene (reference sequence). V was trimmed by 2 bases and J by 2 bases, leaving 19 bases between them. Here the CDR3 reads CASSLRWGRGFTGANVLTF. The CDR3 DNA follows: TGTGCCAGCAGTTTACGGTGGGGCAGGGGTTTCACTGGGGCCAACGTCCTGACTTTC.

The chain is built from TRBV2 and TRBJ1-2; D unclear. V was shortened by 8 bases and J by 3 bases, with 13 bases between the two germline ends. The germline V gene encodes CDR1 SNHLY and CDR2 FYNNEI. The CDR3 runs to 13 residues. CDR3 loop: CASARVFDYGYTF. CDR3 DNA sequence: TGTGCCAGCGCAAGGGTTTTCGACTATGGCTACACCTTC.

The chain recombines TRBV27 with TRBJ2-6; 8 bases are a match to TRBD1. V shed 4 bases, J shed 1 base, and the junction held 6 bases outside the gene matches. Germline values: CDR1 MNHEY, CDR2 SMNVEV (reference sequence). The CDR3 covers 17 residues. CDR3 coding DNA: TGTGCCAGCAGTTCCCGGACAGGGCAGTCTGGGGCCAACGTCCTGACTTTC. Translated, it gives CASSSRTGQSGANVLTF.

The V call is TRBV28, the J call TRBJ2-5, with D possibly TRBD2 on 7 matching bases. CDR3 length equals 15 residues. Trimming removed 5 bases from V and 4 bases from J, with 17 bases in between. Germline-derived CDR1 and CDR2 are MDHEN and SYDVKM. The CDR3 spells CASSPGGPPGETQYF. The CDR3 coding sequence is TGTGCCAGCAGTCCCGGGGGGCCACCGGGAGAGACCCAGTACTTC.

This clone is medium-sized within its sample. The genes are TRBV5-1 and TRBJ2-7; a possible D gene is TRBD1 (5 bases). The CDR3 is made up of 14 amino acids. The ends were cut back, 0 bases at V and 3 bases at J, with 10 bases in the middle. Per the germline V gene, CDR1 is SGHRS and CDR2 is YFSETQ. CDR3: CASSLDDRIYEQYF. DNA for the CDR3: TGCGCCAGCAGCTTGGATGACAGAATCTACGAGCAGTACTTC.

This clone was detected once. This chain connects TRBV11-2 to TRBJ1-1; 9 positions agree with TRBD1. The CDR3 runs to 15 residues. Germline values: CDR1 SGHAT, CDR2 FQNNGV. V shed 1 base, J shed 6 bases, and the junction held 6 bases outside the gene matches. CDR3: CASSLGGTGSPEAFF. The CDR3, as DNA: TGTGCCAGCAGCTTAGGTGGGACAGGGAGTCCTGAAGCTTTCTTT.

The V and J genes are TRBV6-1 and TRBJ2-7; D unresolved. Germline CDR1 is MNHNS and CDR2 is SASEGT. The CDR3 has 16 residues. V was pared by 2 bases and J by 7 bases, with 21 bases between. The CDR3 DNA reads TGTGCCAGCAGTGAAAGTATTGGGCGGCTCTCTAGAGAGCAGTACTTC. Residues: CASSESIGRLSREQYF.

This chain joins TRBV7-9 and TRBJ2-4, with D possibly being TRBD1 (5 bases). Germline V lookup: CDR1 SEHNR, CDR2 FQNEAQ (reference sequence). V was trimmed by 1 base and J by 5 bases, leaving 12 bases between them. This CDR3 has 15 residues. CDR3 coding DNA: TGTGCCAGCAGCTTAGTAAGACAGTATGAAAACATTCAGTACTTC. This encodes CASSLVRQYENIQYF. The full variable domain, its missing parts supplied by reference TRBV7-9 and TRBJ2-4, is DTGVSQNPRHKITKRGQNVTFRCDPISEHNRLYWYRQTLGQGPEFLTYFQNEAQLEKSRLLSDRFSAERPKGSFSTLEIQRTEQGDSAMYLCASSLVRQYENIQYFGAGTRLSVL.

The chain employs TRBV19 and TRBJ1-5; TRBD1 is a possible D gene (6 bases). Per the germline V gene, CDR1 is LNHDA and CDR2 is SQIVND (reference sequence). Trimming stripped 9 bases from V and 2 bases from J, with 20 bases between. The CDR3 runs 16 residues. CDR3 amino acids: CASTGGHWERNQPQHF. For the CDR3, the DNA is TGTGCCAGCACCGGGGGCCATTGGGAGCGCAATCAGCCCCAGCATTTT.

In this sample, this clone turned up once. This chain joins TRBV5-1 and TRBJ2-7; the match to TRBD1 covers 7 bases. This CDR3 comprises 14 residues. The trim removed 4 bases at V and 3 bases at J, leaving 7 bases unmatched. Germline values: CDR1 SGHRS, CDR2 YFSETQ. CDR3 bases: TGCGCCAGCAGCCGACCGGGACAGAGCTACGAGCAGTACTTC. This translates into CASSRPGQSYEQYF. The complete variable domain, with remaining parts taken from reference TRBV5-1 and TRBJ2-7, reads KAGVTQTPRYLIKTRGQQVTLSCSPISGHRSVSWYQQTPGQGLQFLFEYFSETQRNKGNFPGRFSGRQFSNSRSEMNVSTLELGDSALYLCASSRPGQSYEQYFGPGTRLTVT.

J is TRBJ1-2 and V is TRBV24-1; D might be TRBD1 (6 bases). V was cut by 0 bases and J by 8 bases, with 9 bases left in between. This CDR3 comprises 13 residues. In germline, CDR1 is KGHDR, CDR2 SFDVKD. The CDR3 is CATSDLTGYGYTF. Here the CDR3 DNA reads TGTGCCACCAGTGATTTGACAGGGTACGGCTACACCTTC.

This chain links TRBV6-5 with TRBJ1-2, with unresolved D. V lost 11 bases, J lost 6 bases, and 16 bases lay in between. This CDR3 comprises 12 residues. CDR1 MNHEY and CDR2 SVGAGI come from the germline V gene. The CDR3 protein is CAAKDGTDGYTF. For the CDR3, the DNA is TGTGCCGCAAAGGACGGCACGGATGGCTACACCTTC.

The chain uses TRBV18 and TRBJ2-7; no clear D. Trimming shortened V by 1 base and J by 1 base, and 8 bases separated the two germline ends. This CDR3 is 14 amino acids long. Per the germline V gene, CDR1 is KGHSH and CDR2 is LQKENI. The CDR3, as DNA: TGTGCCAGCTCACCACTGCTGGGGTCCTACGAGCAGTACTTC. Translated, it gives CASSPLLGSYEQYF.